The TCR beta chain described here comes from a study of blood T cells in healthy people across ages (dated by TCRdb to between 2015 and 2016). Background for the entire study: Template switching captured roughly one uniquely barcoded TCR beta cDNA molecule per two T cells in model experiments. The study measured age-related changes in TCR beta repertoire diversity using deep sequencing normalized with unique cDNA molecular identifiers. Four age groups were formed from the donors: young (average approximately 15 years), middle-aged (approximately 40), aged (more than 55) and long-lived (around 82). For two donors (one aged 18 to 29 and one aged 80 or older), the study analyzed two additional independent replicas of 1 million unique cDNA reads from the same blood draw.

Donors were under 40 systemically healthy Caucasian individuals from Russia aged 6 to 90 years. Each donor gave approximately 9.3 milliliters of peripheral blood, collected into EDTA-treated Vacutainer tubes. Ficoll-Paque density-gradient centrifugation was used to isolate PBMCs, with at least 6 million obtained per sample. Total RNA was extracted from PBMCs with Trizol reagent, with at least 5 micrograms obtained per sample. For every donor, flow cytometry on a PBMC aliquot measured the percentage of naive CD45RAhigh/CD27high T cells. Library prep was done by 5' RACE. Reads for this sample came from an Illumina HiSeq 2500. A second PCR of roughly 7 to 12 cycles was performed with a sample-barcoded 5' primer and a J-beta primer mix. A unique molecular identifier was introduced onto each TCR beta cDNA molecule by a template-switch 5' adaptor carrying 12 random nucleotides. At least 3 million CDR3-containing paired-end reads were obtained from each sample. First-strand cDNA synthesis was performed from all RNA using the Mint cDNA synthesis kit, with priming by a TRBC-specific oligonucleotide. Following uracil-DNA glycosylase treatment, all cDNA underwent a first 18-cycle PCR with the universal primers M1SS and BC2_uni_R. Concerning the study's data processing: For normalization, 1 million high-quality reads, each with a distinct molecular identifier, were randomly selected from each sample. Instead of being binned into consensus sequences, reads with shared molecular identifiers were discarded. MiTCR, run with a Q25 quality threshold and the strictest error-elimination algorithm, handled CDR3 identification, clonotype clustering and error correction. Lower-bound total TCR beta diversity was estimated with a nonparametric unseen species model using Euler transformation. The public reads were reprocessed in TCRdb via fastp at Q25 and MiXCR, keeping in-frame beta chains. Rows matching on CDR3 protein sequence are summarized as one entry with the most common DNA and genes. The authors' filters were not applied to this entry. The sample table holds approximately 800,000 distinct CDR3 sequences, of which roughly 25% were seen once. The ten largest make up 3% of the sample.

This clonotype was recorded many times. The antigen it recognizes is unknown. No base qualities exist here, and no much larger clone lies one base off it. Paper-wide results and their limitations: As age increased, observed TCR beta diversity per million T cells dropped in a roughly linear way, and a significant reduction was already evident by age 40. Because profiling used bulk unsorted PBMCs, naive and antigen-experienced compartments could not be compared conclusively. The long-lived group showed more naive CD4+ T cells, fewer expanded clones and increased TCR diversity than the aged group, suggesting age selection. There was a strong correlation between observed TCR beta diversity and the percentage of naive T cells measured by flow cytometry. The CMV infection status of donors was not known, potentially confounding age-related changes in expanded clonotypes. Estimates of total diversity from one million sequenced T cells were regarded as lower bounds and underestimates.

This same sample was also part of a study on T cells of mothers and their children. That second report states: The donors were nine systemically healthy Caucasian individuals, made up of three mothers and their six children. cDNA synthesis used all of the extracted RNA, with roughly 1.6 ug of RNA in each 15 ul reaction. In the second PCR, sample barcodes and 2-4 random nucleotides were introduced via the M1S primer. More than 8 million TCR beta CDR3 reads were obtained from each mother, and some 3.3 million reads were obtained from each child. Thymic selection shapes the output of TCR recombination in a similar way in related and unrelated pairs, and inherited differences have a minor effect. Normalized repertoire overlap was always slightly but never significantly higher in related than unrelated mother-child pairs. No persistent microchimeric T cell clones were detected, at a sensitivity of roughly 99 clones per million clonotypes. To look for features that set related mother-child pairs apart from unrelated individuals, the researchers ran deep NGS to compare the TCR beta repertoires of mothers and children. The mean age was about 38 +/- 4 years for the mothers and about 10 +/- 4 years for the children. After adapter ligation was performed with NEBNext reagents, the libraries were sequenced on an Illumina HiSeq 2000 with 100+100 nt paired-end reads. To prevent cross-contamination, the mother and child libraries were prepared a month apart and were sequenced in separate runs. Between roughly 450,000 and 2,000,000 distinct TCR beta clonotypes were identified per donor. Naive TCR beta clonotypes were estimated from low-frequency clonotypes matched to each donor's FACS-determined naive share, without sorting.

Sequences were obtained from blood. This clonotype originated in a boy younger than 18 in good health.

The CDR3: CSARFGSNQNIQYF. The DNA is TGCAGTGCTAGATTCGGTTCTAATCAAAACATTCAGTACTTC. The V and J segments used are TRBV20-1 and TRBJ2-4; a confident D gene designation cannot be given. The germline V gene (reference sequence) specifies DFQATT as CDR1 and SNEGSKA as CDR2. The CDR3 has 14 amino acids, counting the end cysteine and phenylalanine. Only the CDR3 region is kept as DNA, spanning 42 bases read in frame from base 1. V is cut by 2 bases and J by 5 bases, and the space between the germline ends is 13 bases.